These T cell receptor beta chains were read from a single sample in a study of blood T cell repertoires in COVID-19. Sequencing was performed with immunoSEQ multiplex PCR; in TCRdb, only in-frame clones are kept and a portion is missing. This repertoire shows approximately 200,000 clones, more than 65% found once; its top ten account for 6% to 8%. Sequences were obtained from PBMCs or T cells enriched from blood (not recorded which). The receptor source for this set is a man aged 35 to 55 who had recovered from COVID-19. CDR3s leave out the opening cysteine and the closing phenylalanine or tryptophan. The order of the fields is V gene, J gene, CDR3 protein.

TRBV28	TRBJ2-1	ASSLSSYNEQF
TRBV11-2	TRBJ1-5	ASSLNINQPQH
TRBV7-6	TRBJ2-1	ASSPRQSSYNEQF
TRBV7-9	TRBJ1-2	ASRRPTGAEGGGYT
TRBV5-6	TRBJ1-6	ASSQRDRGNSPLH
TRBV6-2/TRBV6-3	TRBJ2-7	ASSFPDRDEQY
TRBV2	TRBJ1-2	ASSLRSVSYGYT
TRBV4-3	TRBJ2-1	ASSQDIGGGNTQF
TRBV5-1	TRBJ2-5	ASSLGQGWETQY
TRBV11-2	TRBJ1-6	ASSLPPYNSPLH
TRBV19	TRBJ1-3	ASSIGGRSSGNTIY
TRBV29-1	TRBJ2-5	SVGQSGASETQY
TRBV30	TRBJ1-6	AWSVHRGGNSPLH
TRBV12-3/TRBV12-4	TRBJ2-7	ASSLLYEQY
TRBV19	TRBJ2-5	ASKPGTSQETQY
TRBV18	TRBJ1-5	ASSPSGGGQPQH
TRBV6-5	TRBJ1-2	ASSLDSNYGYT
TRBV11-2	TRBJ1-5	ASSLNDQPQH
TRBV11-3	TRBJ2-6	ASSPGNSGANVLT
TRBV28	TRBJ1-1	ASCLLDSEAF
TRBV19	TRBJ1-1	ASSMDRGNEAF
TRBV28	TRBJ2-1	ASRSGQVLHEQF
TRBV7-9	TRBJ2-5	ASSSTRDRNQETQY
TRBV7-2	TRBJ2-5	ASSANSGLEQTQY
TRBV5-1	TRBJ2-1	ASSLGGLAGISYNEQF
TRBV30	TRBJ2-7	AWSPGLIPYEQY
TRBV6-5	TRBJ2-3	ASTPFGGTDTQY
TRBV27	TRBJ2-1	AASSGGWNEQF
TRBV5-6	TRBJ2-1	ASSSYAGTYKVNEQF
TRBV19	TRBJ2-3	ATDARGAETDTQY
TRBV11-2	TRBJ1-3	ASSLPGRVAGNTIY
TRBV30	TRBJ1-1	AEIQVVEAF
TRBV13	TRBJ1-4	ASSLLSGGNEKLF
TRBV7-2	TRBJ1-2	ASSFLNYGYT
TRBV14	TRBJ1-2	ASSQDYAGGYT
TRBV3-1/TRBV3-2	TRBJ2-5	ASSPVTGGWETQY
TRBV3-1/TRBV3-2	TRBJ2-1	ASSPRTSGENEQF
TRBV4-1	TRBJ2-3	ASSAAGGRTDTQY
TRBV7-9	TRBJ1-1	ASSLTGTGFTEAF
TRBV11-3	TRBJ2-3	ASSAGLAGATDTQY
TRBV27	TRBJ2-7	ASSLTGREQY
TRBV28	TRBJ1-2	ASRRQGRIGGYT
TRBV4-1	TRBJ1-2	ASSWKDGVGGGIYGYT
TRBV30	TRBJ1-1	AWSVDSLNTEAF
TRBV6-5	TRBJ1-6	ASPAGNDNSPLH